The rows below give T cell receptor beta chains drawn from one sample of a study of blood T cell repertoires in COVID-19. Sequencing was performed with immunoSEQ multiplex PCR; in TCRdb, only in-frame clones are kept and a portion is missing. The sample has some 280,000 clones; roughly 90% are singletons. Sequenced input: peripheral blood. These receptors were collected from a middle-aged woman who had recovered from COVID-19. CDR3s include the opening cysteine and the closing phenylalanine or tryptophan. D genes are given only for firm matches. The size entry is marked missing in some rows and otherwise reads once, few, many or a size class.

TGTGCCAGCAGACCAAGCGGAAACCAAGAGACCCAGTACTTC	CASRPSGNQETQYF	TRBV6-6	TRBJ2-5	NA	NA	14
TGCGCCAGCAGCCGAAGACTAGCGGGAGGGGAAGAGACCCAGTACTTC	CASSRRLAGGEETQYF	TRBV4-1	TRBJ2-5	NA	TRBD2	16
TGTGCCAGCAGTGAAGGGGGGCAGGGGGGCCTCTATGGCTACACCTTC	CASSEGGQGGLYGYTF	TRBV6-1	TRBJ1-2	NA	TRBD1	16
TGTGCCAGCAGAACTCAGGGTAACACTGAAGCTTTCTTT	CASRTQGNTEAFF	TRBV11-2	TRBJ1-1	NA	NA	13
TGTGCCAGCAGTTACTTATTAGGGGGCTCTGGAAACACCATATATTTT	CASSYLLGGSGNTIYF	TRBV6-5	TRBJ1-3	NA	NA	16
TGTGCCTGGCAACGGACAGTCGACACAGATACGCAGTATTTT	CAWQRTVDTDTQYF	TRBV30	TRBJ2-3	NA	NA	14
TGTGCCAGCATCATTGACAGGGCTGCGGGGGCCAACGTCCTGACTTTC	CASIIDRAAGANVLTF	TRBV7-2	TRBJ2-6	NA	TRBD1	16
TGTGCCAGCTCACTCATGGATACAGGGGGCGATAACTATGGCTACACCTTC	CASSLMDTGGDNYGYTF	TRBV18	TRBJ1-2	NA	TRBD1	17
TGTGCCACCAGTGATTTAGGGGGGGACTTCGCAGATACGCAGTATTTT	CATSDLGGDFADTQYF	TRBV24-1	TRBJ2-3	NA	NA	16
TGTGCCAGCAGCAACTCACAGGGGACCCAAGAGACCCAGTACTTC	CASSNSQGTQETQYF	TRBV11-2	TRBJ2-5	NA	TRBD1	15
TGTGCTAGCAGCTCGGCGGGAGGCGGCACAGATACGCAGTATTTT	CASSSAGGGTDTQYF	TRBV7-7	TRBJ2-3	NA	TRBD2	15
TGTGCCAGCAGCGTAGCTCCGAGGGTGAACACCGGGGAGCTGTTTTTT	CASSVAPRVNTGELFF	TRBV9	TRBJ2-2	NA	NA	16
TGTGCCAGCAGCTTATTAGGGGGCGGAGATACGCAGTATTTT	CASSLLGGGDTQYF	TRBV7-9	TRBJ2-3	NA	TRBD1	14
TGTGCCAGCAGCCAAACAGGGTTTGAAGCTTTCTTT	CASSQTGFEAFF	TRBV7-9	TRBJ1-1	few	NA	12
TGTGCCAGCAGCGTAGGGGGGCGCAGGGAGCCCCAGCATTTT	CASSVGGRREPQHF	TRBV9	TRBJ1-5	NA	NA	14
TGTGCCAGCAGCTTGAAAGGGACTAGCGGAGCTCAGTACTTC	CASSLKGTSGAQYF	TRBV5-4	TRBJ2-7	NA	TRBD2	14
TGTGCCAGCAGTTCGTGGGGACAGCCCATCTCGGCCCAGCATTTT	CASSSWGQPISAQHF	TRBV2	TRBJ1-5	NA	TRBD1	15
TGCGCCAGCAGCGAACAGCGGGAGGTTTATACGCAGTATTTT	CASSEQREVYTQYF	TRBV5-1	TRBJ2-3	NA	TRBD2	14
TGTGCCAGTACCCGACAGTGGGCCGGGGAGCTGTTTTTT	CASTRQWAGELFF	TRBV19	TRBJ2-2	NA	NA	13
TGTGCCACCCGGGACTCCGATACGCAGTATTTT	CATRDSDTQYF	TRBV10-3	TRBJ2-3	NA	NA	11
TGTGCCAGCAGCTTAGTCGAAGGGAGCTCCTACAATGAGCAGTTCTTC	CASSLVEGSSYNEQFF	TRBV7-7	TRBJ2-1	NA	NA	16
TGTGCCAGCAGTTACGCCCAGGGCAACGGAAACACCATATATTTT	CASSYAQGNGNTIYF	TRBV6-6	TRBJ1-3	NA	NA	15
TGTGCCAGCAGCTTGAGGAGGGACAGCTTTCCAAGCTCCTACGAGCAGTACTTC	CASSLRRDSFPSSYEQYF	TRBV5-6	TRBJ2-7	few	NA	18
TGTGCCTGGAGTCAGGGGGCGCGCACTGAAGCTTTCTTT	CAWSQGARTEAFF	TRBV30	TRBJ1-1	NA	TRBD1	13
TGCAGCGTTGAAGACAGTTCCAGCACTGAAGCTTTCTTT	CSVEDSSSTEAFF	TRBV29-1	TRBJ1-1	NA	NA	13
TGTGCCAGTAGTACAACCGGGACTCTTACAACCACCGGGGAGCTGTTTTTT	CASSTTGTLTTTGELFF	TRBV19	TRBJ2-2	NA	NA	17
TGCGCCAGCAGCCAAGAAGGCCTAGCGGGAGTAAATACGCAGTATTTT	CASSQEGLAGVNTQYF	TRBV4-1	TRBJ2-3	NA	TRBD2	16
TGTGCCAGCAGCTTTGCGGCTGAAGCGGGAGAGACCCAGTACTTC	CASSFAAEAGETQYF	TRBV5-5	TRBJ2-5	NA	NA	15
TGTGCCAGTAGTCTTGCTATAGCCAAAAACATTCAGTACTTC	CASSLAIAKNIQYF	TRBV19	TRBJ2-4	NA	NA	14
TGTGCCAGTAGTAGGAGGGACGGACTGAACACTGAAGCTTTCTTT	CASSRRDGLNTEAFF	TRBV19	TRBJ1-1	NA	NA	15
TGTGCCAGCAGCCAAGAGGGACAGGGATACGAGCAGTACTTC	CASSQEGQGYEQYF	TRBV3-1/TRBV3-2	TRBJ2-7	NA	TRBD1	14
TGTGCCAGCCGGGGGGTGTATAGCAATCAGCCCCAGCATTTT	CASRGVYSNQPQHF	TRBV27	TRBJ1-5	NA	NA	14
TGCGCCAGCAGCTTGGGGTGGACAGGGTACCAAGAGACCCAGTACTTC	CASSLGWTGYQETQYF	TRBV5-1	TRBJ2-5	NA	TRBD1	16
TGTGCCAGCAGCCAAGATAGTGGTTACGAGCAGTACTTC	CASSQDSGYEQYF	TRBV3-1/TRBV3-2	TRBJ2-7	NA	NA	13
TGTGCCAGCAGCGAACGGGACAGGGGAGCTGGAAACACCATATATTTT	CASSERDRGAGNTIYF	TRBV7-9	TRBJ1-3	NA	TRBD1	16
TGTGCCAGCAGTTACTGGGGGCCGGGACCACAAGAGACCCAGTACTTC	CASSYWGPGPQETQYF	TRBV6-2/TRBV6-3	TRBJ2-5	NA	NA	16
TGTGCCAGCAGCGTAGTGGGGGGTGAGGGAGAGACCCAGTACTTC	CASSVVGGEGETQYF	TRBV9	TRBJ2-5	NA	NA	15
TGTGCCAGCAGCTTGCGGTGGAGCTCCTACGAGCAGTACTTC	CASSLRWSSYEQYF	TRBV5-6	TRBJ2-7	few	NA	14
TGTGCCTGGAGTAGTGGGGGGACTAGCAATCAGCCCCAGCATTTT	CAWSSGGTSNQPQHF	TRBV30	TRBJ1-5	NA	NA	15
TGTGCCAGCAGCCAACCCGGGTGGACAGGACCCTACGAGCAGTACTTC	CASSQPGWTGPYEQYF	TRBV3-1/TRBV3-2	TRBJ2-7	few	TRBD1	16
TGTGCCACCAGCAGAGATATGGGGGCCCGGGAGCAGTACTTC	CATSRDMGAREQYF	TRBV15	TRBJ2-7	NA	NA	14
TGTGCCTGGAGTAGGGAGAGTGAAAAACTGTTTTTT	CAWSRESEKLFF	TRBV30	TRBJ1-4	NA	NA	12
TGTGCCAGCAGCTCAGAGGGACAGGCGTTCACAGATACGCAGTATTTT	CASSSEGQAFTDTQYF	TRBV7-2	TRBJ2-3	NA	TRBD1	16
TGTGCCAGCAGCTTAACCGCCCCATACGCAGGGTTCGCCGGGGAGCTGTTTTTT	CASSLTAPYAGFAGELFF	TRBV7-3	TRBJ2-2	NA	NA	18
TGTGCCAGCAGCGTAGGCGGAACCACCTGGGGGGAGCTGTTTTTT	CASSVGGTTWGELFF	TRBV9	TRBJ2-2	few	NA	15
TGTGCCAGCAGTGAATACGGGGGGAGGGTCGGGGAGCTGTTTTTT	CASSEYGGRVGELFF	TRBV6-1	TRBJ2-2	NA	TRBD2	15
TGTGCCATCAGAGACAACCAGGGGCTGTACACTGAAGCTTTCTTT	CAIRDNQGLYTEAFF	TRBV10-3	TRBJ1-1	few	NA	15
TGCGCCAGCAGCTTGGGTGGGGGGAAAATCGAGCAGTACTTC	CASSLGGGKIEQYF	TRBV5-1	TRBJ2-7	NA	NA	14
TGCGCCAGCAGCCAATCTGCGGGGGGTACCTACGAGCAGTACTTC	CASSQSAGGTYEQYF	TRBV4-1	TRBJ2-7	NA	TRBD2	15